The rows below give T cell receptor beta chains drawn from one sample of a study of blood T cell dynamics during melanoma immunotherapy. Assay: immunoSEQ multiplex PCR; the TCRdb copy retains only in-frame clones and omits some. This sample has fewer than 8,000 clones, with over 65% found just once. The sample consisted of blood, taken from a patient treated with checkpoint blockade. The source is a human donor with melanoma. CDR3s include the opening cysteine and the closing phenylalanine or tryptophan. D genes are given only for firm matches. Clone size, where shown, is once, few, many, or a class for clones that have expanded.

j_gene | d_gene | v_gene | len | abundance | CDR3nt | CDR3aa
TRBJ1-1 | NA | TRBV27 | 13 | NA | TGTGCCAGCAGTTTAATCGGGGACCTCCCGGCTTTCTTT | CASSLIGDLPAFF
TRBJ2-7 | NA | TRBV7-3 | 14 | NA | TGTGCCAGCAGCTTAACAGGGGACAACTACGAGCAGTACTTC | CASSLTGDNYEQYF
TRBJ2-1 | NA | TRBV21-1 | 14 | NA | TGTGCCAGCGATCCTCCGGGGGGGGGTAATGAGCAGTTCTTC | CASDPPGGGNEQFF
TRBJ1-4 | TRBD1 | TRBV5-1 | 14 | once | TGCGCCAGCAGCAAGGGACAGAATAATGAAAAACTGTTTTTT | CASSKGQNNEKLFF
TRBJ2-4 | TRBD2 | TRBV28 | 17 | once | TGTGCCAGCAGCCCCAGCGGGAGCGGGGGGGCCAAAAACATTCAGTACTTC | CASSPSGSGGAKNIQYF
TRBJ2-7 | NA | TRBV6-6 | 14 | once | TGTGCCAGCAGTTACGCTTGGGAATCCTACGAGCAGTACTTC | CASSYAWESYEQYF
TRBJ1-5 | NA | TRBV6-5 | 13 | NA | TGTGCCAGCAGTGACTCGAATAATCAGCCCCAGCATTTT | CASSDSNNQPQHF
TRBJ1-5 | TRBD1 | TRBV6-5 | 15 | NA | TGTGCCAGCAGTTACTCTAGGGACAGAAATCAGCCCCAGCATTTT | CASSYSRDRNQPQHF
TRBJ2-5 | TRBD2 | TRBV28 | 22 | NA | TGTGCCAGCAGTTCCTTCTACCTGTCCGGGACTAGCGGGGGGGCCTACCAAGAGACCCAGTACTTC | CASSSFYLSGTSGGAYQETQYF
TRBJ1-6 | NA | TRBV7-2 | 13 | few | TGTGCCAGCAAAGTCGCTTCGGGGATGGCCCTCCACTTT | CASKVASGMALHF
TRBJ1-1 | NA | TRBV6-5 | 13 | NA | TGTGCCAGCAGTTACGGACAGTACACTGAAGCTTTCTTT | CASSYGQYTEAFF
TRBJ2-3 | NA | TRBV5-6 | 18 | NA | TGTGCCAGCAGCTCGCCTGCTACTAGCAGTCCTAGCACAGATACGCAGTATTTT | CASSSPATSSPSTDTQYF
TRBJ1-1 | NA | TRBV5-1 | 13 | NA | TGCGCCAGCAGCTCAGAGTATAACACTGAAGCTTTCTTT | CASSSEYNTEAFF